This entry lists 30 T cell receptor beta chains sequenced from one sample in a study of cytomegalovirus exposure and HLA in healthy donors. PCR was performed using 60 Vbeta and 13 Jbeta primers. The repertoire was sequenced with immunoSEQ multiplex PCR; TCRdb's copy has only in-frame clones and lacks some. There are 150,000 to 200,000 clones in the sample; 80% occur only once, and around 1.3% lies in the top ten. The sample was PBMCs. The origin of the receptors is a woman aged 50 to 60 in good health and CMV-seronegative.

The J gene is TRBJ2-7, the V gene TRBV5-1; TRBD1 matches 7 bases. The CDR3 is 14 residues long. The J segment lost 3 bases and the V segment lost 0 bases, leaving 3 bases of the junction unmatched. In germline, CDR1 is SGHRS, CDR2 YFSETQ. The CDR3 DNA reads TGCGCCAGCAGCTTGGAACGACAGGGCTACGAGCAGTACTTC. Protein sequence: CASSLERQGYEQYF.

This chain connects TRBV7-2 to TRBJ2-6; D ambiguous. V was pared by 3 bases and J by 3 bases, with 3 bases between. The CDR3 runs to 13 residues. In germline, CDR1 is SGHTA, CDR2 FQGNSA. DNA of the CDR3: TGTGCCAGCAGCTTGTATGGGGCCAACGTCCTGACTTTC. Its protein is CASSLYGANVLTF.

In DNA, the CDR3 is TGTGCCAGCAGCTTGGGAGCAGGCTTGAACACTGAAGCTTTCTTT. It is translated as CASSLGAGLNTEAFF. This chain links TRBV5-6 with TRBJ1-1; D unresolved. Germline V gives CDR1 SGHDT, CDR2 YYEEEE. Trimming shortened V by 0 bases and J by 0 bases, and 9 bases separated the two germline ends. The CDR3 consists of 15 residues.

The chain couples TRBV11-2 to TRBJ1-1; weak D call: TRBD1 (5 bases). The CDR3 is made up of 14 amino acids. The V end was cut by 3 bases, the J end by 0 bases, with 8 bases between. Germline lookup yields CDR1 SGHAT and CDR2 FQNNGV. The CDR3 region is CASSLAGMNTEAFF. Here the CDR3 DNA reads TGTGCCAGCAGCTTGGCAGGGATGAACACTGAAGCTTTCTTT.

The chain joins TRBV6-6 to TRBJ2-5; a weak D match, TRBD2 (7 bases). Trimming shortened V by 0 bases and J by 4 bases, and 15 bases separated the two germline ends. CDR3 length equals 16 residues. CDR1 and CDR2 (germline): MNHNY, SVGAGI (reference sequence). CDR3 region: CASSYSGRGGGETQYF. The CDR3 DNA reads TGTGCCAGCAGTTACTCGGGTAGGGGGGGAGGAGAGACCCAGTACTTC.

The rearrangement links TRBV18 to TRBJ2-3; 11 bases line up with TRBD2. The junction had 5 bases not matched to a gene; V was cut back by 8 bases and J by 4 bases. The CDR3 is 14 amino acids. Germline CDR1 and CDR2: KGHSH and LQKENI. CDR3 DNA: TGTGCCAGCGCCTCTAGCGGGAGGTCAGATACGCAGTATTTT. Protein: CASASSGRSDTQYF.

As DNA, the CDR3 is TGTGCCAGCAGTGTGACTAGCGGAAACACAGATACGCAGTATTTT. This translates into CASSVTSGNTDTQYF. The chain recombines TRBV6-4 with TRBJ2-3, with 9 positions matching TRBD2. The ends lost 4 bases at V and 2 bases at J; junction bases unmatched: 4. The CDR3 totals 15 residues. CDR1 MRHNA and CDR2 SNTAGT come from the germline V gene.

This clone was seen a few times. This chain uses TRBV6-5 with TRBJ1-4, with D maybe TRBD1 (6 bases). CDR1 is MNHEY, CDR2 SVGAGI, per germline. The CDR3 length is 14 residues. The V end lost 5 bases, the J end lost 15 bases, and 22 bases lay between the germline ends. Written as DNA, the CDR3 is TGTGCCAGCAGTCAAAGTTACAGGGCCAAGTCCATGTTTTTT. Its protein product is CASSQSYRAKSMFF.

The CDR3 nucleotides read TGTGCCAGCAGCTCGCAGAGAACCGGGGAGCAGTACTTC. Protein: CASSSQRTGEQYF. The rearrangement joins TRBV7-2 to TRBJ2-7; no clear D. Germline V lookup: CDR1 SGHTA, CDR2 FQGNSA. This CDR3 region has 13 residues. The germline V and J ends were trimmed by 4 bases and 7 bases, with 14 bases remaining between them.

The chain is built from TRBV5-1 and TRBJ2-5, with a tentative D call TRBD2 (5 bases). Deletions cut 4 bases from V and 1 base from J, with 14 bases between. This CDR3 has 15 residues. From germline, CDR1 is SGHRS and CDR2 YFSETQ. The CDR3 sequence: CASSGENLRQETQYF. The CDR3 coding sequence is TGCGCCAGCAGCGGGGAGAATCTCCGCCAAGAGACCCAGTACTTC.

V gene TRBV27 combines with J gene TRBJ2-5; possibly TRBD1 for D (5 bases). The V gene's germline CDR1 is MNHEY and CDR2 SMNVEV (reference sequence). V was pared by 1 base and J by 2 bases, with 14 bases between. This CDR3 has 16 residues. In nucleotides, the CDR3 is TGTGCCAGCAGTTTATTCCCCGGCCAGGGTCAAGAGACCCAGTACTTC. Residues: CASSLFPGQGQETQYF.

This clone has more than one count but fewer than ten. The chain has TRBV7-3 and TRBJ1-2, with TRBD1 identical over 9 bases. CDR1 and CDR2 from the germline V gene are SGHTA and FQGTGA. Losses at the gene ends were 5 bases for V and 8 bases for J; bases not matched to a gene: 6. The CDR3 spans 13 residues. The CDR3 loop reads CASSPTGGKGYTF. As DNA, the CDR3 is TGTGCCAGCAGCCCTACAGGGGGCAAAGGCTACACCTTC.

The rearrangement uses TRBV10-3 and TRBJ2-1, with 7 bases aligning to TRBD2. Germline loops: CDR1 ENHRY, CDR2 SYGVKD. The CDR3 is made up of 16 amino acids. The J segment lost 7 bases and the V segment lost 7 bases, leaving 16 bases of the junction unmatched. CDR3 loop: CAITTDWEGTRNEQFF. The DNA for the CDR3 is TGTGCCATCACCACGGACTGGGAGGGGACTCGTAATGAGCAGTTCTTC.

V and J are TRBV7-8 and TRBJ1-1, with D unresolved. CDR1 and CDR2 (germline): SGHVS, FQNEAQ. CDR3 length: 16 residues. V was shortened by 1 base and J by 1 base, with 13 bases between the two germline ends. Here the CDR3 DNA reads TGTGCCAGCAGCTTAGGCCGGGGAAAGGGGAACACTGAAGCTTTCTTT. Its translation is CASSLGRGKGNTEAFF.

This clone was seen only a few times. The chain couples TRBV6-5 to TRBJ1-1; D may be TRBD1 (5 bases). Germline values: CDR1 MNHEY, CDR2 SVGAGI. The CDR3 runs to 15 residues. Trimming shortened V by 2 bases and J by 1 base, and 11 bases separated the two germline ends. CDR3 nucleotides: TGTGCCAGCAGTTACGGGTCCGGGGGGAACACTGAAGCTTTCTTT. Its translation is CASSYGSGGNTEAFF.

The rearrangement uses TRBV19 and TRBJ2-7; 9 bases line up with TRBD1. The CDR3 has 12 amino acids. The trim removed 11 bases at V and 3 bases at J, leaving 5 bases unmatched. Germline CDR1 is LNHDA and CDR2 is SQIVND (reference sequence). In DNA, the CDR3 is TGTGCCGGAAACAGGGGGCACTACGAGCAGTACTTC. It yields the protein CAGNRGHYEQYF. Supplemented by reference TRBV19 and TRBJ2-7, the full variable domain reads DGGITQSPKYLFRKEGQNVTLSCEQNLNHDAMYWYRQDPGQGLRLIYYSQIVNDFQKGDIAEGYSVSREKKESFPLTVTSAQKNPTAFYLCAGNRGHYEQYFGPGTRLTVT.

This chain joins TRBV6-1 and TRBJ1-2; the D gene is possibly TRBD1 (6 bases). CDR3 length: 12 amino acids. The V end lost 6 bases, the J end lost 4 bases, and 9 bases lay between the germline ends. The germline V gene has CDR1 MNHNS and CDR2 SASEGT. The CDR3 DNA follows: TGTGCCAGCAGGGACAGCCTCTATGGCTACACCTTC. This sequence encodes CASRDSLYGYTF.

This chain links TRBV7-9 with TRBJ1-1, with 7 bases aligning to TRBD1. The CDR3 totals 13 residues. V lost 4 bases, J lost 5 bases, and 4 bases stayed unmatched. The germline CDR1 and CDR2 sequences are SEHNR and FQNEAQ (reference sequence). This chain's CDR3 is CASSSYRGTEAFF. The CDR3, as DNA: TGTGCCAGCAGCTCATACAGGGGAACTGAAGCTTTCTTT.

The chain recombines TRBV5-1 with TRBJ2-7, with D perhaps TRBD2 (5 bases). This CDR3 spans 12 amino acids. The V and J ends lost 5 bases and 4 bases respectively, with 10 bases between them. Germline V gene sequence: CDR1 SGHRS, CDR2 YFSETQ. In DNA, the CDR3 is TGCGCCAGCAGAGAGGGCACGTACGAGCAGTACTTC. It yields the protein CASREGTYEQYF.

The chain couples TRBV7-9 to TRBJ2-3, with a tentative D call TRBD2 (8 bases). The germline CDR1 and CDR2 sequences are SEHNR and FQNEAQ (reference sequence). Trimming removed 5 bases at V and 1 base at J, with 13 bases between. This CDR3 has 15 residues. CDR3 in DNA: TGTGCCAGCAGCCCGGGAGGGACAGGCACAGATACGCAGTATTTT. This gives the protein CASSPGGTGTDTQYF. Full variable domain (rest looked up from reference TRBV7-9 and TRBJ2-3): DTGVSQNPRHKITKRGQNVTFRCDPISEHNRLYWYRQTLGQGPEFLTYFQNEAQLEKSRLLSDRFSAERPKGSFSTLEIQRTEQGDSAMYLCASSPGGTGTDTQYFGPGTRLTVL.

The chain's CDR3 is CASSPALLTEAFF. CDR3 DNA sequence: TGTGCCAGCAGTCCCGCGCTGTTGACTGAAGCTTTCTTT. V and J are TRBV11-3 and TRBJ1-1; D remains ambiguous. V shed 6 bases and J shed 5 bases, with 13 bases lying between them. From germline, CDR1 is SGHNT and CDR2 YENEEA. CDR3 size: 13 residues. The whole variable domain, remainder taken from reference TRBV11-3 and TRBJ1-1, is EAGVVQSPRYKIIEKKQPVAFWCNPISGHNTLYWYLQNLGQGPELLIRYENEEAVDDSQLPKDRFSAERLKGVDSTLKIQPAELGDSAVYLCASSPALLTEAFFGQGTRLTVV.

This clone has a handful of counts. The rearrangement uses TRBV6-5 and TRBJ2-7; TRBD1 aligns across 10 bases. CDR1 and CDR2 (germline): MNHEY, SVGAGI. CDR3 length equals 13 residues. The ends lost 1 base at V and 12 bases at J; junction bases unmatched: 6. CDR3 nucleotides: TGTGCCAGCAGTTACTTTGACAGGGGGCGGCGGTACTTC. Its translation: CASSYFDRGRRYF.

The J gene is TRBJ1-1, the V gene TRBV5-8; possibly TRBD1 for D (5 bases). Trimming removed 3 bases at V and 0 bases at J, with 24 bases between. This CDR3 contains 19 residues. CDR1 and CDR2 (germline): SGHTS, YDEGEE. The CDR3 region has the DNA TGTGCCAGCAGCTCGAATTCGGGGGGGTGGTTTACTATGAACACTGAAGCTTTCTTT. This sequence encodes CASSSNSGGWFTMNTEAFF.

The rearrangement uses TRBV29-1 and TRBJ2-7, with D perhaps TRBD1 (5 bases). The CDR3 runs 13 residues. CDR1 SQVTM and CDR2 ANQGSEA come from the germline V gene. Trimming shortened V by 6 bases and J by 0 bases, and 12 bases separated the two germline ends. CDR3 DNA: TGCAGCGTCTTGGACACGCCCTCCTACGAGCAGTACTTC. Translation: CSVLDTPSYEQYF.

The V gene is TRBV9, the J gene TRBJ1-2; a weak D match, TRBD1 (5 bases). V shed 3 bases and J shed 8 bases, with 11 bases lying between them. This CDR3 has 12 residues. Germline CDR1 reads SGDLS; CDR2 reads YYNGEE. DNA of the CDR3: TGTGCCAGCAGCGGGGACGGGGGAGGCTACACCTTC. Its protein product is CASSGDGGGYTF.

V usage is TRBV10-3 and J usage is TRBJ2-7, with 11 bases lining up with TRBD1. Germline trimming cut 9 bases from V and 6 bases from J; bases unmatched to any gene: 4. This CDR3 has 12 residues. Looked up from germline, CDR1 is ENHRY and CDR2 is SYGVKD. For the CDR3, the DNA is TGTGCCATACGGGACAGGGGGACCGAGCAGTACTTC. Its translation: CAIRDRGTEQYF.

A single count supports this clone. The rearrangement links TRBV10-3 to TRBJ1-6, with 7 positions matching TRBD1. Germline assignment: CDR1 ENHRY and CDR2 SYGVKD. This CDR3 comprises 14 residues. V lost 3 bases to trimming and J lost 12 bases; unmatched junction nucleotides: 8. This chain's CDR3 is CAISDWNRDRPLHF. CDR3 bases: TGTGCCATCAGTGACTGGAACAGGGACAGACCCCTCCACTTT.

The chain links TRBV11-2 to TRBJ2-1; 11 nucleotides match TRBD2. V dropped 0 bases and J dropped 3; count of bases not matched to a gene: 10. The CDR3 sequence is 19 residues long. Germline CDR1 reads SGHAT; CDR2 reads FQNNGV. The chain's CDR3 is CASSLDWPTSGSVYNEQFF. Written as DNA, the CDR3 is TGTGCCAGCAGCTTAGATTGGCCCACTAGCGGGAGTGTCTACAATGAGCAGTTCTTC.

The gene calls are TRBV19 and TRBJ2-2; 8 bases match TRBD1. The CDR3 length is 13 residues. Germline trimming cut 6 bases from V and 7 bases from J; bases unmatched to any gene: 4. Germline assignment: CDR1 LNHDA and CDR2 SQIVND (reference sequence). In nucleotides, the CDR3 is TGTGCCAGTAGGGACAGGGAAAGCGGGGAGCTGTTTTTT. Residues: CASRDRESGELFF.

The rearrangement uses TRBV28 and TRBJ1-1, with D possibly being TRBD1 (6 bases). The CDR3 is 16 residues long. V lost 5 bases and J 7 bases, leaving 23 bases between the germline ends. CDR1 is MDHEN, CDR2 SYDVKM, per germline. DNA for the CDR3: TGTGCCAGCAGTCCTCCGCGCCTCTCAGGGGCGGGTGAAGCTTTCTTT. Its translation is CASSPPRLSGAGEAFF.